The T cell receptor (beta chain) described here comes from a study of CD8 T cells in ankylosing spondylitis. Whole-study results and caveats: Disease-associated clones were reportedly significantly overrepresented in matched ankylosing spondylitis synovial fluid. Earlier literature documents some of the motif variants in reactive arthritis synovial fluid and blood. Clones linked with disease were CD8+ and fairly uncommon in the peripheral blood. Roughly eight highly homologous variants made up a TCR beta motif that seemed to typify ankylosing spondylitis blood.

Quantitative 5'-RACE with molecular barcodes produced the TCR beta libraries. TCRdb used MiXCR to reprocess the 5' RACE reads, holding one entry per CDR3 protein. Counted here are 350,000 or so distinct CDR3 sequences, roughly 8% occurring once; the ten biggest clones make up approximately 15%. V gave up 6 bases and J gave up 6 bases, with 12 bases separating them. The CDR3 is 13 residues long. The V gene's germline CDR1 is MNHEY and CDR2 SVGEGT. Notes on this clonotype: Its antigen is as yet unknown.

The sequenced material came from blood, either unsorted or a sorted T cell fraction (not recorded which). The TCR sequence derives from a male donor with ankylosing spondylitis. V is TRBV6-2 or TRBV6-3 and J is TRBJ2-4; D unresolved. In DNA form, the CDR3 reads TGTGCCAGCAGCCCCGGACGGGTAAACATTCAGTACTTC. Residues: CASSPGRVNIQYF.